The 8 T cell receptor beta chains below come from one sample, sequenced in a study of blood T cell repertoires in COVID-19. Sequencing was performed with immunoSEQ multiplex PCR; in TCRdb, only in-frame clones are kept and a portion is missing. The repertoire holds roughly 210,000 clones, with roughly 84% as singletons. The source material was PBMCs or T cells enriched from blood (not recorded which). These receptors all come from a young man in a cohort exposed to, infected with or recovered from COVID-19 (not recorded which).

The chain combines TRBV7-2 with TRBJ2-3; tentatively, D is TRBD1 (6 bases). There are 16 residues in the CDR3. Germline V gene data show CDR1 as SGHTA and CDR2 as FQGNSA. V was trimmed by 4 bases and J by 8 bases, leaving 22 bases between them. CDR3 region: CASSSYSGGEGATQYF. The DNA of the CDR3 is TGTGCCAGCAGCTCCTACAGTGGGGGCGAAGGGGCTACGCAGTATTTT.

V gene TRBV3-1 (or the pseudogene TRBV3-2) combines with J gene TRBJ1-6; D perhaps matches TRBD1 (6 bases). Germline values: CDR1 LGHDT, CDR2 YNNKEL (reference sequence). This CDR3 spans 16 amino acids. Trimming pared 4 bases from V and 7 bases from J, leaving 17 bases between. The CDR3 nucleotides read TGTGCCAGCAGCCTACAGGGAGATAGGGGGAATTCACCCCTCCACTTT. Translated: CASSLQGDRGNSPLHF.

This clone occurred once. The chain joins TRBV9 to TRBJ2-7, with D perhaps matching TRBD1 (6 bases). This CDR3 has 14 amino acids. CDR1 and CDR2 (germline): SGDLS, YYNGEE. Deletions cut 3 bases from V and 2 bases from J, with 12 bases between. Here the CDR3 reads CASSASGAPYEQYF. In DNA form, the CDR3 reads TGTGCCAGCAGCGCCTCAGGGGCCCCCTACGAGCAGTACTTC.

The chain carries TRBV6-5 and TRBJ1-5; 8 bases are shared with TRBD1. The CDR3 is 14 amino acids. Germline values: CDR1 MNHEY, CDR2 SVGAGI. The V gene end was trimmed by 6 bases and the J gene end by 4 bases; junction bases not matched to a gene: 5. The CDR3 bases are TGTGCCAGCAGCCTGGACAGGGTAAATCAGCCCCAGCATTTT. Its protein product is CASSLDRVNQPQHF.

This clone has a single count. This chain links TRBV3-1 (or the pseudogene TRBV3-2) with TRBJ1-1, with unresolved D. CDR3 length: 17 amino acids. CDR1 is LGHDT and CDR2 is YNNKEL in the germline V gene (reference sequence). V shed 2 bases and J shed 3 bases, with 19 bases lying between them. The CDR3 region has the DNA TGTGCCAGCAGCCAATCACCCCTAAGTTTACCGGACACTGAAGCTTTCTTT. Its translation: CASSQSPLSLPDTEAFF.

The chain combines TRBV5-1 with TRBJ1-1; D uncertain. Deletions cut 0 bases from V and 6 bases from J, with 24 bases between. This CDR3 contains 18 residues. Germline loops: CDR1 SGHRS, CDR2 YFSETQ. DNA for the CDR3: TGCGCCAGCAGCTTGGTTCCGCAGCCGCTCTACTTGGAGCCTGAAGCTTTCTTT. Protein sequence: CASSLVPQPLYLEPEAFF. The full variable domain, in which reference TRBV5-1 and TRBJ1-1 provide the parts outside the CDR3, is KAGVTQTPRYLIKTRGQQVTLSCSPISGHRSVSWYQQTPGQGLQFLFEYFSETQRNKGNFPGRFSGRQFSNSRSEMNVSTLELGDSALYLCASSLVPQPLYLEPEAFFGQGTRLTVV.

This sequence joins TRBV28 and TRBJ1-2, with 8 nucleotides matching TRBD1. Looked up from germline, CDR1 is MDHEN and CDR2 is SYDVKM. The junction had 9 bases not matched to a gene; V was cut back by 7 bases and J by 2 bases. This CDR3 is built from 15 residues. The DNA for the CDR3 is TGTGCCAGCAAAATACAGGGGGTTGGAAACTATGGCTACACCTTC. Encoded protein: CASKIQGVGNYGYTF.

The J gene is TRBJ1-2, the V gene TRBV5-8; D is perhaps TRBD1 (6 bases). V was cut by 2 bases and J by 6 bases, with 11 bases left in between. This CDR3 is 13 amino acids long. Per the germline V gene, CDR1 is SGHTS and CDR2 is YDEGEE. The CDR3 is CASSFRGRNGYTF. DNA of the CDR3: TGTGCCAGCAGCTTCAGGGGTAGGAATGGCTACACCTTC.